This T cell receptor (beta chain) stems from a study of T-cell reconstitution after alpha-beta-depleted transplantation in children. CDR3 length: 17 amino acids. Trimming stripped 7 bases from V and 2 bases from J, with 24 bases between. Details on this clonotype: Its antigen is unidentified.

Findings and limits, study-wide: After transplant, at about two months, alpha-beta T cells were reportedly derived from several hundred expanded graft clones.

This sample's TCRbeta library carried unique molecular identifier barcodes. TCRdb fed the PCR reads into MiXCR, producing one record per CDR3 protein. The sample has about a million distinct CDR3 sequences; around 30% are singletons. The source material was PBMCs, mostly from graft donor cells, sampled 360 days after TCRalphabeta/CD19-depleted stem cell transplant. This TCR came from a boy under two years old who had a stem cell transplant for SCID, so the T cells may come from the graft donor. The gene calls are TRBV12-3 or TRBV12-4 and TRBJ2-7; no reliable D call. The CDR3 reads CASTEIVGRDLAYEQYF. The CDR3 nucleotides are TGTGCCAGCACCGAAATCGTCGGCAGAGATTTGGCCTACGAGCAGTACTTC.